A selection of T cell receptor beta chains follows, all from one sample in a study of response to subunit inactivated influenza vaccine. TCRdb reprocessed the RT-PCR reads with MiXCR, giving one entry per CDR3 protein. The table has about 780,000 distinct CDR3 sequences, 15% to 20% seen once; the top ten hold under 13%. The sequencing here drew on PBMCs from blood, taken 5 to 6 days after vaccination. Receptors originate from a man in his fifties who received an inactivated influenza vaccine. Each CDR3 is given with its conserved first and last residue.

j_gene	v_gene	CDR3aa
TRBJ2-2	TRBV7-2	CASSLTSWNTGELFF
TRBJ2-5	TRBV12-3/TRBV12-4	CASSPGHQETQYF
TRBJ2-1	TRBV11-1	CASSLSVQGASNEQFF
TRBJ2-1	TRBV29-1	CSVDVDRGYNEQFF
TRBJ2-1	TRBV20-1	CSAPSGGASDEQFF
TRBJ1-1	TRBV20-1	CSASTGYSEAFF
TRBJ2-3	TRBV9	CASSVVASGRTDTQYF
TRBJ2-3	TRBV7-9	CASSLEGGSGDTQYF
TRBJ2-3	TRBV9	CASSAPYIDTQYF
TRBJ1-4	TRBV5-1	CASSLGQGSTNEKLFF
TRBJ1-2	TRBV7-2	CASSLVEGQTLGYTF
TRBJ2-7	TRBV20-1	CSARFPQSSYEQYF
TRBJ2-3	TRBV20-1	CSARDLGRSTDTQYF